The 24 T cell receptor beta chains given below trace back to one sample, sequenced in a study of CD8 T cells in ankylosing spondylitis (dated by TCRdb to the late 2010s). Library creation used 5' RACE. The sequencer was an Illumina MiSeq. Through fastp at Q25 and MiXCR, TCRdb rebuilt clones from the public reads, retaining in-frame beta chains. Rows matching on CDR3 protein sequence are summarized as one entry with the most common DNA and genes. This sample gives 20,000 to 25,000 distinct CDR3 sequences in total; 13% of them show up just once. The biggest ten clones account for less than 35% of the sample. Sequenced: blood. Every receptor here comes from a male donor with ankylosing spondylitis or in good health (not recorded which).

This clonotype was recorded many times. The chain is built from TRBV6-6 and TRBJ2-1; a possible D gene is TRBD2 (5 bases). The CDR3 contains 13 residues. V was cut by 7 bases and J by 5 bases, with 12 bases left in between. Per the germline V gene, CDR1 is MNHNY and CDR2 is SVGAGI (reference sequence). The CDR3 nucleotides read TGTGCCAGCATGAAGCGGAGCGACAATGAGCAGTTCTTC. The encoded protein is CASMKRSDNEQFF.

This clonotype was counted at least ten times. V and J are TRBV6-4 and TRBJ2-3, with 7 bases matching TRBD2. V was clipped by 3 bases and J by 1 base; unmatched bases: 1. CDR1 MRHNA and CDR2 SNTAGT come from the germline V gene. This CDR3 spans 14 amino acids. CDR3 protein: CASSDLAGTDTQYF. In DNA form, the CDR3 reads TGTGCCAGCAGTGATCTAGCGGGCACAGATACGCAGTATTTT.

The sample holds many counts of this clonotype. This chain uses TRBV4-1 with TRBJ2-1, with TRBD2 identical over 8 bases. The length of the CDR3 is 16 residues. Germline lookup yields CDR1 MGHRA and CDR2 YSYEKL. V lost 3 bases to trimming and J lost 0 bases; unmatched junction nucleotides: 4. The CDR3 DNA follows: TGCGCCAGCAGCCAGGTAGCGGGAAGCTCCTACAATGAGCAGTTCTTC. Translating it yields CASSQVAGSSYNEQFF.

V gene TRBV7-2 combines with J gene TRBJ2-1; 12 bases line up with TRBD2. CDR3 length: 16 amino acids. The V gene end was trimmed by 5 bases and the J gene end by 8 bases; junction bases not matched to a gene: 10. Looked up from germline, CDR1 is SGHTA and CDR2 is FQGNSA. In DNA form, the CDR3 reads TGTGCCAGCAGCCAACGACTAGCGGGAGTAAGCGATGAGCAGTTCTTC. It encodes CASSQRLAGVSDEQFF.

This clonotype was seen a few times. V gene TRBV12-3 or TRBV12-4 combines with J gene TRBJ2-7; D is unclear. V dropped 0 bases and J dropped 2 bases, with 5 bases sitting between them. The CDR3 is 13 residues long. CDR3 bases: TGTGCCAGCAGTTTAGCTGGCCCCTACGAGCAGTACTTC. Amino acid sequence: CASSLAGPYEQYF.

Many counts were recorded for this clonotype. The V call is TRBV29-1, the J call TRBJ1-4, with D possibly being TRBD1 (6 bases). The CDR3 has 15 amino acids. V gave up 1 base and J gave up 8 bases, with 17 bases separating them. CDR1 and CDR2 from the germline V gene are SQVTM and ANQGSEA. This CDR3 is CSVEGLAGEMEKLFF. DNA for the CDR3: TGCAGCGTTGAAGGGTTGGCAGGGGAAATGGAAAAACTGTTTTTT.

The chain employs TRBV15 and TRBJ2-4; 7 nucleotides agree with TRBD2. CDR3 size: 18 residues. Germline values: CDR1 LNHNV, CDR2 YYDKDF (reference sequence). The V and J ends lost 0 bases and 4 bases, in that order; junction bases with no gene match: 12. In DNA, the CDR3 is TGTGCCACCAGCAGAGATAGAAGGTGGGAGGGATTGAAAAACATTCAGTACTTC. Translating it yields CATSRDRRWEGLKNIQYF.

In its sample, this clonotype was seen a few times. The J gene is TRBJ2-1, the V gene TRBV6-2 or TRBV6-3; 9 bases are a match to TRBD2. This CDR3 comprises 15 residues. V lost 1 base to trimming and J lost 7 bases; unmatched junction nucleotides: 5. Germline CDR1 reads MNHEY; CDR2 reads SVGEGT. The CDR3 sequence is CASSYWASGTNEQFF. CDR3 coding DNA: TGTGCCAGCAGTTACTGGGCTAGCGGGACAAATGAGCAGTTCTTC.

This clonotype was seen ten or more times. The rearrangement joins TRBV7-9 to TRBJ1-1, with D hard to call. V gave up 5 bases and J gave up 0 bases, with 7 bases separating them. Germline V gene lookup returns CDR1 SEHNR and CDR2 FQNEAQ (reference sequence). This CDR3 has 13 residues. This CDR3 reads CASSPPLNTEAFF. CDR3 sequence (DNA): TGTGCCAGCAGCCCACCACTGAACACTGAAGCTTTCTTT.

This chain joins TRBV7-2 and TRBJ2-1; possible D gene TRBD2, 5 bases. The CDR3 extends over 13 amino acids. V was cut by 3 bases and J by 4 bases, with 7 bases left in between. Germline V CDR1 and CDR2: SGHTA, FQGNSA. CDR3 sequence: CASSFPGYNEQFF. CDR3 sequence (DNA): TGTGCCAGCAGCTTCCCGGGATACAATGAGCAGTTCTTC.

In this sample, this clonotype turned up many times. The chain uses TRBV29-1 and TRBJ2-2; D may be TRBD1 (6 bases). CDR3 size: 13 residues. Germline values: CDR1 SQVTM, CDR2 ANQGSEA. Trimming left V 6 bases short and J 4 bases short, with 12 bases between. The chain's CDR3 is CSVQQGFTGELFF. DNA for the CDR3: TGCAGCGTCCAACAGGGTTTCACCGGGGAGCTGTTTTTT.

In its sample, this clonotype was seen a few times. The rearrangement links TRBV3-1 to TRBJ1-1, with D possibly TRBD1 on 5 matching bases. This CDR3 is 13 amino acids long. V shed 4 bases and J shed 4 bases, with 10 bases lying between them. Germline V gene sequence: CDR1 LGHDT, CDR2 YNNKEL (reference sequence). CDR3 nucleotide sequence: TGTGCCAGCAGCCGAGGGACGGGCACTGAAGCTTTCTTT. Translation: CASSRGTGTEAFF. The complete variable domain, with remaining parts taken from reference TRBV3-1 and TRBJ1-1, reads DTAVSQTPKYLVTQMGNDKSIKCEQNLGHDTMYWYKQDSKKFLKIMFSYNNKELIINETVPNRFSPKSPDKAHLNLHINSLELGDSAVYFCASSRGTGTEAFFGQGTRLTVV.

This clonotype was counted many times. The rearrangement links TRBV6-6 to TRBJ2-7; TRBD1 might be the D (5 bases). This CDR3 spans 13 amino acids. Germline V gene data show CDR1 as MNHNY and CDR2 as SVGAGI (reference sequence). Trimming took off 7 bases at V and 2 bases at J, with 12 bases between the two ends. The CDR3 DNA reads TGTGCCAGCACCCGCGACAGCCCCTACGAGCAGTACTTC. Amino acids: CASTRDSPYEQYF.

This clonotype was observed a few times. The gene calls are TRBV15 and TRBJ1-1, with a tentative D call TRBD1 (6 bases). This CDR3 comprises 17 residues. Germline CDR1 is LNHNV and CDR2 is YYDKDF (reference sequence). V was cut by 6 bases and J by 2 bases, with 22 bases left in between. The DNA for the CDR3 is TGTGCCACCAGGGACAGACAGTCCGGAGGGAGTAACACTGAAGCTTTCTTT. It encodes CATRDRQSGGSNTEAFF.

This clonotype was detected only a few times. One end of the junction does not line up with germline, which may come from a read error. The CDR3 nucleotides are TGTGCCAGCAGTAGTGGGACAGGGCGGTTCGCTGAAGATTTCTTT. It specifies CASSSGTGRFAEDFF. The chain is built from TRBV28 and TRBJ1-1, with 9 bases fitting TRBD1. From germline, CDR1 is MDHEN and CDR2 SYDVKM. This CDR3 region has 15 residues.

The chain employs TRBV7-9 and TRBJ2-1; 12 bases line up with TRBD2. Germline trimming cut 10 bases from V and 4 bases from J; bases unmatched to any gene: 5. The CDR3 length is 14 residues. CDR1 and CDR2 (germline): SEHNR, FQNEAQ (reference sequence). CDR3 DNA sequence: TGTGCCACTGCGACTAGCGGGAGATACAATGAGCAGTTCTTC. Translating gives CATATSGRYNEQFF.

The chain links TRBV6-2 or TRBV6-3 to TRBJ2-7; a weak D match, TRBD1 (6 bases). CDR3 size: 14 residues. CDR1 is MNHEY and CDR2 is SVGEGT in the germline V gene. Trimming cost V 2 bases and J 6 bases, with 14 bases left between them. CDR3 DNA: TGTGCCAGCAGTTACCTCAGGGGTGGTATCGAGCAGTACTTC. Translated, it gives CASSYLRGGIEQYF.

This clonotype was seen at least ten times. CDR3 coding DNA: TGTGCCAGCAGCAAAGACGTTGGCAGTCGGAGCACAGATACGCAGTATTTT. This codes for CASSKDVGSRSTDTQYF. J is TRBJ2-3 and V is TRBV21-1. TRBV21-1 is a recognized pseudogene. The length of the CDR3 is 17 residues.

This clonotype has a handful of counts. The chain carries TRBV28 and TRBJ1-4, with 7 bases that match TRBD1. Germline V gene sequence: CDR1 MDHEN, CDR2 SYDVKM. The CDR3 contains 14 residues. Trimming took 10 bases from V and 0 from J; bases not matched to a gene: 5. The CDR3 sequence is CATSRGTTNEKLFF. CDR3 nucleotides: TGTGCCACCAGCAGGGGGACAACTAATGAAAAACTGTTTTTT.

This clonotype was detected a few times. The junction departs from the called germline gene at one end, perhaps through a read error. J is TRBJ2-7 and V is TRBV6-5; 9 positions agree with TRBD2. This CDR3 spans 13 amino acids. CDR1 is MNHEY, CDR2 SVGAGI, per germline. The CDR3 DNA is TGTGCCAGCAGGCCCCGGGGGCGGGAGGGAACTAACTTC. Amino acid sequence: CASRPRGREGTNF.

V is TRBV6-5 and J is TRBJ2-5; D uncertain. V was pared by 7 bases and J by 5 bases, with 14 bases between. The CDR3 has 13 residues. The germline gives CDR1 MNHEY, CDR2 SVGAGI. This chain's CDR3 is CASMNRPRETQYF. In DNA form, the CDR3 reads TGTGCCAGCATGAATCGACCCCGGGAGACCCAGTACTTC.

This chain joins TRBV12-3 or TRBV12-4 and TRBJ2-7; 7 nucleotides line up with TRBD2. V shed 3 bases, J shed 7 bases, and the junction held 9 bases outside the gene matches. The CDR3 has 14 residues. The chain's CDR3 is CASSLGGNGREQYF. The CDR3 nucleotides read TGTGCCAGCAGTTTGGGGGGGAATGGGCGGGAGCAGTACTTC.

This clonotype was counted between two and nine times. DNA for the CDR3: TGCAGTGCTAGGGTTCGGGGACTAGCCTTCTACAATGAGCAGTTCTTC. Its translation is CSARVRGLAFYNEQFF. V usage is TRBV20-1 and J usage is TRBJ2-1, with 9 bases lining up with TRBD2. After removal of 3 bases from V and 3 bases from J, the junction contained 9 bases not matched to a gene. The CDR3 spans 16 residues. Germline V gives CDR1 DFQATT, CDR2 SNEGSKA (reference sequence).

This clonotype was detected only once. The rearrangement uses TRBV12-3 or TRBV12-4 and TRBJ2-2; weak D call: TRBD2 (5 bases). This CDR3 region has 13 residues. The V gene lost 5 bases and the J gene lost 6 bases, with 10 bases spanning the gap. The CDR3: CASSKAAPGELFF. In DNA, the CDR3 is TGTGCCAGCAGTAAAGCGGCTCCCGGGGAGCTGTTTTTT.